These T cell receptor beta chains were read from a single sample in a study of shared clonotypes between healthy human individuals. Sequencing used immunoSEQ multiplex PCR; TCRdb keeps in-frame clones, though not all of them. The sample holds 1.6 million or so clones, approximately 98.5% seen once. The sequenced material came from naive CD4+ T cells sorted from blood. Source of these receptors: a man aged 25-45 years in good health. Both conserved end residues are part of each CDR3. A D gene is named only where the DNA matches it firmly. Expanded clones get a size class; other rows say once, few or many, or leave the size out.

cdr3_nt: TGTGCCAGCAGCTTAGGATCAGGGGGCGGAGACGAGCAGTACTTC; cdr3_aa: CASSLGSGGGDEQYF; j_call: TRBJ2-7; clone_size: once; d_call: TRBD1; v_call: TRBV11-2
cdr3_nt: TGCGCCAGCAGCATAGCGGGAGCCAATGAGCAGTTCTTC; cdr3_aa: CASSIAGANEQFF; j_call: TRBJ2-1; clone_size: -; d_call: TRBD2; v_call: TRBV10-1
cdr3_nt: TGTGCCAGCAACCCCCGGGGGGACTCCTACGAGCAGTACTTC; cdr3_aa: CASNPRGDSYEQYF; j_call: TRBJ2-7; clone_size: -; d_call: TRBD2; v_call: TRBV28
cdr3_nt: TGTGCCAGCAGCTTAGTCCGCGGGTACAATGAGCAGTTCTTC; cdr3_aa: CASSLVRGYNEQFF; j_call: TRBJ2-1; clone_size: -; d_call: -; v_call: TRBV7-9
cdr3_nt: TGCGCCAGCAGCCTAGATAGCGGGCTCAGCACAGATACGCAGTATTTT; cdr3_aa: CASSLDSGLSTDTQYF; j_call: TRBJ2-3; clone_size: -; d_call: TRBD2; v_call: TRBV5-1
cdr3_nt: TGTGCCAGCGTGCGGGGGCCGGACAGATTCTTC; cdr3_aa: CASVRGPDRFF; j_call: TRBJ2-7; clone_size: -; d_call: -; v_call: TRBV28
cdr3_nt: TGTGCCAGCAGCACCACAAAAGGTGGGTCCTACAATGAGCAGTTCTTC; cdr3_aa: CASSTTKGGSYNEQFF; j_call: TRBJ2-1; clone_size: -; d_call: -; v_call: TRBV25-1
cdr3_nt: TGTGCCACCAGCAGAGATATTGGACAAGACACAGATACGCAGTATTTT; cdr3_aa: CATSRDIGQDTDTQYF; j_call: TRBJ2-3; clone_size: -; d_call: -; v_call: TRBV15
cdr3_nt: TGCGCCAGCAGCCACCTGGGGACGGACGCCTACAATGAGCAGTTCTTC; cdr3_aa: CASSHLGTDAYNEQFF; j_call: TRBJ2-1; clone_size: -; d_call: -; v_call: TRBV4-1
cdr3_nt: TGTGCCAGCAGTGAAGCGGGACTAGTGACCGGGGAGCTGTTTTTT; cdr3_aa: CASSEAGLVTGELFF; j_call: TRBJ2-2; clone_size: -; d_call: TRBD2; v_call: TRBV6-1
cdr3_nt: TGTGCCAGCAGCCGAGGACCGCTCGGAGACACCGGGGAGCTGTTTTTT; cdr3_aa: CASSRGPLGDTGELFF; j_call: TRBJ2-2; clone_size: -; d_call: -; v_call: TRBV2
cdr3_nt: TGTGCCATCAGTGGACAGGATAGCAATCAGCCCCAGCATTTT; cdr3_aa: CAISGQDSNQPQHF; j_call: TRBJ1-5; clone_size: -; d_call: -; v_call: TRBV10-3
cdr3_nt: TGTGCCAGCTCTCCTACATCGACAGGGTCGTACACTGAAGCTTTCTTT; cdr3_aa: CASSPTSTGSYTEAFF; j_call: TRBJ1-1; clone_size: -; d_call: TRBD1; v_call: TRBV18
cdr3_nt: TGTGCCAGCTCACCACGTCGAACAGCAAATAATGAAAAACTGTTTTTT; cdr3_aa: CASSPRRTANNEKLFF; j_call: TRBJ1-4; clone_size: once; d_call: -; v_call: TRBV18
cdr3_nt: TGTGCCTGGAGTGGGAGTAAAAGCGGGAGGGTGGAGACCCAGTACTTC; cdr3_aa: CAWSGSKSGRVETQYF; j_call: TRBJ2-5; clone_size: -; d_call: TRBD2; v_call: TRBV30
cdr3_nt: TGTGCCAGCAGTTCGCAGGTCACCTACAATGAGCAGTTCTTC; cdr3_aa: CASSSQVTYNEQFF; j_call: TRBJ2-1; clone_size: -; d_call: -; v_call: TRBV6-5
cdr3_nt: TGCGCCAGCAGCCAAAAGAGACAGGCGAACCAGCCCCAGCATTTT; cdr3_aa: CASSQKRQANQPQHF; j_call: TRBJ1-5; clone_size: -; d_call: -; v_call: TRBV4-3
cdr3_nt: TGTGCCAGCAGCCGCGGACCGCGGGAGACCCAGTACTTC; cdr3_aa: CASSRGPRETQYF; j_call: TRBJ2-5; clone_size: -; d_call: -; v_call: TRBV7-6
cdr3_nt: TGCGCCAGCAGCTTAACAGGGTTTTCGGATCAGCCCCAGCATTTT; cdr3_aa: CASSLTGFSDQPQHF; j_call: TRBJ1-5; clone_size: -; d_call: -; v_call: TRBV5-1
cdr3_nt: TGTGCCAGCAGCTTAACCCGTAGGAGCCGCGCAGATACGCAGTATTTT; cdr3_aa: CASSLTRRSRADTQYF; j_call: TRBJ2-3; clone_size: -; d_call: -; v_call: TRBV7-3
cdr3_nt: TGCGCCAGCACTGTCCAGACCAATCAGCCCCAGCATTTT; cdr3_aa: CASTVQTNQPQHF; j_call: TRBJ1-5; clone_size: once; d_call: -; v_call: TRBV10-2
cdr3_nt: TGTGCCAGCAGCTTAGCCACAGCATGGGGTGAGCAGTTCTTC; cdr3_aa: CASSLATAWGEQFF; j_call: TRBJ2-1; clone_size: -; d_call: -; v_call: TRBV7-2
cdr3_nt: TGTGCCAGCAGCTTATCCGGACTTAGCAATCAGCCCCAGCATTTT; cdr3_aa: CASSLSGLSNQPQHF; j_call: TRBJ1-5; clone_size: -; d_call: -; v_call: TRBV7-6
cdr3_nt: TGCAGCGTTGAAGTGGGCGGGGGCCTTGGCGGGGAGCTGTTTTTT; cdr3_aa: CSVEVGGGLGGELFF; j_call: TRBJ2-2; clone_size: -; d_call: -; v_call: TRBV29-1
cdr3_nt: TGTGCCAGCAGTGATTACAGGGGGGGGACTAGCGGGTACAATGAGCAGTTCTTC; cdr3_aa: CASSDYRGGTSGYNEQFF; j_call: TRBJ2-1; clone_size: -; d_call: TRBD2; v_call: TRBV2
cdr3_nt: TGTGCCAGCAGCCACCGGACTAGCGGAATTTTTACGGAGACCCAGTACTTC; cdr3_aa: CASSHRTSGIFTETQYF; j_call: TRBJ2-5; clone_size: -; d_call: TRBD2; v_call: TRBV7-9
cdr3_nt: TGTGCCAGCAGATCTAGAGGTGAAAAACTGTTTTTT; cdr3_aa: CASRSRGEKLFF; j_call: TRBJ1-4; clone_size: -; d_call: -; v_call: TRBV7-6
cdr3_nt: TGTGCCAGCAGCTTGATGGCAGGAGATCCCTACGAGCAGTACTTC; cdr3_aa: CASSLMAGDPYEQYF; j_call: TRBJ2-7; clone_size: -; d_call: -; v_call: TRBV5-6
cdr3_nt: TGTGCCAGCAGTTCTCCAGCGGGAGTCTCTTTTAATGAGCAGTTCTTC; cdr3_aa: CASSSPAGVSFNEQFF; j_call: TRBJ2-1; clone_size: -; d_call: TRBD2; v_call: TRBV6-5
cdr3_nt: TGTGCCAGTAGTATCCTCACGACCAGGATCGGACCCTATGGCTACACCTTC; cdr3_aa: CASSILTTRIGPYGYTF; j_call: TRBJ1-2; clone_size: -; d_call: -; v_call: TRBV19
cdr3_nt: TGTGCCAGCAGTTACTCGACTCGCTACGAGCAGTACTTC; cdr3_aa: CASSYSTRYEQYF; j_call: TRBJ2-7; clone_size: -; d_call: -; v_call: TRBV6-5
cdr3_nt: TGTGCCAGCAGTGAACTCAGCGGGACGTACGAGCAGTACTTC; cdr3_aa: CASSELSGTYEQYF; j_call: TRBJ2-7; clone_size: -; d_call: TRBD2; v_call: TRBV25-1
cdr3_nt: TGTGCCAGCAGCGTAGCTTCGGCCCTTGTCTCTGGAAACACCATATATTTT; cdr3_aa: CASSVASALVSGNTIYF; j_call: TRBJ1-3; clone_size: -; d_call: -; v_call: TRBV9
cdr3_nt: TGCGCCAGCAGGGAATCCGGGACAGGGATCAATGAGCAGTTCTTC; cdr3_aa: CASRESGTGINEQFF; j_call: TRBJ2-1; clone_size: -; d_call: TRBD1; v_call: TRBV5-1
cdr3_nt: TGTGCTAGTGGTTCCACCTCTCTTGAATCGGGCCATCCCTACAATGAGCAGTTCTTC; cdr3_aa: CASGSTSLESGHPYNEQFF; j_call: TRBJ2-1; clone_size: -; d_call: -; v_call: TRBV12-5
cdr3_nt: TGTGCCAGCAGTTACCGCCCGACAGGGGGCAGGGTGACCCAGTACTTC; cdr3_aa: CASSYRPTGGRVTQYF; j_call: TRBJ2-5; clone_size: -; d_call: TRBD1; v_call: TRBV6-5
cdr3_nt: TGTGCCAGCAGCCCCCTGGGCGGCCTGCATACGCAGTATTTT; cdr3_aa: CASSPLGGLHTQYF; j_call: TRBJ2-3; clone_size: -; d_call: -; v_call: TRBV7-9
cdr3_nt: TGTGCCAGCTCGATGAGGGGGGGGCGCGACACTGAAGCTTTCTTT; cdr3_aa: CASSMRGGRDTEAFF; j_call: TRBJ1-1; clone_size: -; d_call: -; v_call: TRBV6-1
cdr3_nt: TGTGCCAGCAGCTCCGGGACAGGGGAAAAACTGTTTTTT; cdr3_aa: CASSSGTGEKLFF; j_call: TRBJ1-4; clone_size: -; d_call: TRBD1; v_call: TRBV7-9
cdr3_nt: TGCGCCAGCAGCTTCCTAGCGGGATCGTCCGAGCAGTTCTTC; cdr3_aa: CASSFLAGSSEQFF; j_call: TRBJ2-1; clone_size: -; d_call: TRBD2; v_call: TRBV10-2
cdr3_nt: TGCAGCGATGGACTAGCGGAGCACAATGAGCAGTTCTTC; cdr3_aa: CSDGLAEHNEQFF; j_call: TRBJ2-1; clone_size: -; d_call: TRBD2; v_call: TRBV29-1
cdr3_nt: TGTGCCAGCAGCCCCGTTGGGCTAGCGGAATACAATGAGCAGTTCTTC; cdr3_aa: CASSPVGLAEYNEQFF; j_call: TRBJ2-1; clone_size: -; d_call: TRBD2; v_call: TRBV7-2
cdr3_nt: TGTGCCAGCAGTTTGCTCGGACAGGGGACTGGCTACACCTTC; cdr3_aa: CASSLLGQGTGYTF; j_call: TRBJ1-2; clone_size: -; d_call: TRBD1; v_call: TRBV27
cdr3_nt: TGCGCCAGCAGCTTGGACGGACTAGCGGGGCCTTTGGAGCAGTACTTC; cdr3_aa: CASSLDGLAGPLEQYF; j_call: TRBJ2-7; clone_size: -; d_call: TRBD2; v_call: TRBV5-1
cdr3_nt: TGTGCCAGTAGTAAGGGGGCAGTCAAAAGAGGAACTAGGGATTACAATGAGCAGTTCTTC; cdr3_aa: CASSKGAVKRGTRDYNEQFF; j_call: TRBJ2-1; clone_size: -; d_call: TRBD1; v_call: TRBV19
cdr3_nt: TGCGCCAGCAGCTTGGCGGCAGGTATCTCCTACGAGCAGTACTTC; cdr3_aa: CASSLAAGISYEQYF; j_call: TRBJ2-7; clone_size: -; d_call: -; v_call: TRBV5-1
cdr3_nt: TGTGCCAGCATGTATGGACGGACTAATGAAAAACTGTTTTTT; cdr3_aa: CASMYGRTNEKLFF; j_call: TRBJ1-4; clone_size: -; d_call: -; v_call: TRBV2
cdr3_nt: TGCAGCGTTGCCAGAACTGAGCAGTTCTTC; cdr3_aa: CSVARTEQFF; j_call: TRBJ2-1; clone_size: -; d_call: -; v_call: TRBV29-1
cdr3_nt: TGTGCCAGCAGCCAAGCTTCGGGCGGGACGAACACCGGGGAGCTGTTTTTT; cdr3_aa: CASSQASGGTNTGELFF; j_call: TRBJ2-2; clone_size: -; d_call: -; v_call: TRBV4-2
cdr3_nt: TGCGCCAGCAGCTTGTTGCACGGAACCTACGAGCAGTACTTC; cdr3_aa: CASSLLHGTYEQYF; j_call: TRBJ2-7; clone_size: -; d_call: -; v_call: TRBV5-1
cdr3_nt: TGTGCCAGCAGCCCATGGGCTAGCGGGATGACCGAGCAGTACTTC; cdr3_aa: CASSPWASGMTEQYF; j_call: TRBJ2-7; clone_size: -; d_call: TRBD2; v_call: TRBV7-9